This T cell receptor beta chain appears in the sequencing data of a study of relationships among human T cell subsets. This CDR3 contains 13 residues. The V end was cut by 1 base, the J end by 6 bases, with 10 bases between. In germline, CDR1 is SGHDT, CDR2 YYEEEE. Study results and limitations: Th1, Th2 and regulatory subsets overlapped substantially in CDR3 sequences. Across seven subsets, gene usage, CDR3 length and N-additions did not differ significantly.

Anti-CD25 beads selected CD4+CD25+ regulatory T cells from positively selected CD4+ cells. The T cell receptor alpha and beta CDR3 regions were amplified from mRNA by semiquantitative ARM-PCR. In ARM-PCR, communal superprimers followed tagged nested gene-specific primers for exponential amplification. TCRdb re-called the multiplex PCR reads with MiXCR, one entry per CDR3 protein. This table has about 14,000 distinct CDR3 sequences, about 55% appearing once. A word on this clonotype: Its antigen is still unknown.

The chain uses TRBV5-6 and TRBJ1-2; unclear D gene. Sample: Tregs sorted from blood. This TCR was sampled from a man aged 40-50 years in good health. CDR3 region: CASSLIGRDGYTF. CDR3 DNA sequence: TGTGCCAGCAGCTTGATTGGGCGGGATGGCTACACCTTC. Together with reference TRBV5-6 and TRBJ1-2, the CDR3 gives the full variable domain: DAGVTQSPTHLIKTRGQQVTLRCSPKSGHDTVSWYQQALGQGPQFIFQYYEEEERQRGNFPDRFSGHQFPNYSSELNVNALLLGDSALYLCASSLIGRDGYTFGSGTRLTVV.